Shown below are 7 T cell receptor beta chains from a single sample sequenced in a study of blood T cell repertoires in COVID-19. Libraries were prepared by immunoSEQ multiplex PCR; TCRdb keeps only in-frame clonotypes and omits some of them. The table shows some 250,000 clones, with roughly 87% occurring only once. Sequenced: peripheral blood. The receptors stem from a woman between 25 and 40 years old with acute or convalescent COVID-19.

The chain recombines TRBV30 with TRBJ2-7; 11 bases match TRBD2. Germline CDR1 reads GTSNPN; CDR2 reads SVGIG (reference sequence). There are 15 residues in the CDR3. With 4 bases clipped from V and 5 bases from J, the junction kept 10 bases outside the gene matches. The CDR3 DNA is TGTGCCTGGATCGCAGGTAGCGGGAGGGCCCACGAGCAGTACTTC. It codes for CAWIAGSGRAHEQYF.

The chain employs TRBV7-9 and TRBJ1-1; D gene uncertain. The CDR3 is made up of 14 amino acids. Germline V lookup: CDR1 SEHNR, CDR2 FQNEAQ (reference sequence). V lost 2 bases, J lost 8 bases, and 15 bases lay in between. The CDR3 region has the DNA TGTGCCAGCAGCTTAAGTCGTTCCGGAGGGGAAGCTTTCTTT. It translates to CASSLSRSGGEAFF.

The J gene is TRBJ2-3, the V gene TRBV7-2, with 13 bases matching TRBD2. This CDR3 contains 15 residues. V was clipped by 6 bases and J by 4 bases; unmatched bases: 4. Germline CDR1 is SGHTA and CDR2 is FQGNSA. CDR3 sequence: CASRKTSGRSDTQYF. Here the CDR3 DNA reads TGTGCCAGCAGGAAGACTAGCGGGAGGTCAGATACGCAGTATTTT.

The rearrangement uses TRBV7-9 and TRBJ2-7; D not resolved. CDR3 size: 13 residues. CDR1 and CDR2 (germline): SEHNR, FQNEAQ (reference sequence). The V gene lost 4 bases and the J gene lost 2 bases, with 9 bases spanning the gap. DNA for the CDR3: TGTGCCAGCAGCTCCCTTAGTCCCTACGAGCAGTACTTC. Protein sequence: CASSSLSPYEQYF.

The chain combines TRBV12-3 or TRBV12-4 with TRBJ1-2; a weak D match, TRBD1 (6 bases). This CDR3 comprises 13 residues. V was trimmed by 6 bases and J by 2 bases, leaving 10 bases between them. The CDR3 loop is CASRGTGNYGYTF. DNA of the CDR3: TGTGCCAGCAGGGGTACAGGGAACTATGGCTACACCTTC.

The chain recombines TRBV11-2 with TRBJ2-4; a possible D gene is TRBD1 (6 bases). With 2 bases removed from V and 2 bases from J, the gap between germline ends came to 7 bases. The CDR3 covers 14 residues. Germline V CDR1 and CDR2: SGHAT, FQNNGV. CDR3: CASSLQGTKNIQYF. The CDR3 DNA is TGTGCCAGCAGCTTACAGGGGACCAAAAACATTCAGTACTTC.

J is TRBJ1-1 and V is TRBV7-9; D is uncertain. The CDR3 sequence is 13 residues long. Looked up from germline, CDR1 is SEHNR and CDR2 is FQNEAQ (reference sequence). Trimming cost V 4 bases and J 6 bases, with 12 bases left between them. The CDR3 region has the DNA TGTGCCAGCAGCTCTCCCGGACTGGCTGAAGCTTTCTTT. Its translation is CASSSPGLAEAFF.